The rows below give T cell receptor beta chains drawn from one sample of a study of T cell responses to AZD1222 COVID-19 vaccine. TCRdb keeps only in-frame clones here, not all; method: immunoSEQ multiplex PCR. The table records around 180,000 clones, 94% of them present only once. The specimen comprised peripheral blood, sampled 28 days after the second AZD1222 dose. Receptor source: an adult who received the AZD1222 COVID-19 vaccine. The CDR3 runs from the conserved cysteine through the conserved F or W. The D gene is left open where the match is weak. Clone sizes are given selectively: once, few, many, or a class where the clone is expanded.

>15|TRBJ2-7|TRBV28|TRBD2|.
CASSTSGGSWDEQYF
TGTGCCAGCAGCACCTCTGGCGGGAGCTGGGACGAGCAGTACTTC
>12|TRBJ1-3|TRBV29-1|.|.
CSVLTAGNTIYF
TGCAGCGTATTGACAGCTGGAAACACCATATATTTT
>19|TRBJ1-5|TRBV30|TRBD1|.
CAWSVLRDRDGVSNQPQHF
TGTGCCTGGAGTGTATTACGGGACAGGGATGGTGTAAGCAATCAGCCCCAGCATTTT
>14|TRBJ2-3|TRBV2|.|many
CASSRLVSADTQYF
TGTGCCAGCAGTCGACTAGTTTCGGCGGATACGCAGTATTTT
>15|TRBJ2-3|TRBV5-6|TRBD1|.
CASSLRTGARDTQYF
TGTGCCAGCAGCTTGCGGACAGGAGCTCGGGATACGCAGTATTTT
>16|TRBJ1-1|TRBV6-1|TRBD1|.
CASSETPQGVITEAFF
TGTGCCAGCAGTGAAACCCCCCAGGGGGTTATCACTGAAGCTTTCTTT
>15|TRBJ1-2|TRBV2|TRBD1|.
CASSLTGGANYGYTF
TGTGCCAGCAGTCTTACAGGGGGCGCAAACTATGGCTACACCTTC
>16|TRBJ2-7|TRBV4-1|TRBD2|.
CASSQSLAGVTYEQYF
TGCGCCAGCAGCCAAAGCCTAGCGGGAGTCACCTACGAGCAGTACTTC
>15|TRBJ2-3|TRBV9|.|.
CASSVGGISTDTQYF
TGTGCCAGCAGCGTAGGGGGCATTAGCACAGATACGCAGTATTTT
>18|TRBJ2-5|TRBV10-3|.|.
CAISGESSSARYKETQYF
TGTGCCATCAGTGGTGAGAGTAGTAGCGCGCGATACAAAGAGACCCAGTACTTC
>16|TRBJ1-2|TRBV19|.|once
CASSIAVPSGNYGYTF
TGTGCCAGTAGTATAGCGGTTCCCTCAGGGAACTATGGCTACACCTTC
>16|TRBJ2-3|TRBV6-6|.|.
CASNKGAGSRSDTQYF
TGTGCCAGCAATAAAGGGGCAGGGTCGAGGTCAGATACGCAGTATTTT
>14|TRBJ1-2|TRBV6-5|.|.
CASSYEGFDYGYTF
TGTGCCAGCAGTTACGAGGGGTTCGACTATGGCTACACCTTC
>14|TRBJ1-1|TRBV4-1|TRBD1|.
CASSQPQGDTEAFF
TGCGCCAGCAGCCAACCACAGGGGGACACTGAAGCTTTCTTT
>13|TRBJ1-3|TRBV12-5|.|.
CASNGRTSDTIYF
TGTGCTTCTAACGGCAGGACCAGCGACACCATATATTTT
>13|TRBJ1-2|TRBV28|.|.
CASSLFPGYGYTF
TGTGCCAGCAGTTTGTTTCCGGGATATGGCTACACCTTC
>19|TRBJ2-4|TRBV5-1|.|.
CASSSRRIGDTLAKNIQYF
TGCGCCAGCAGCAGTCGAAGGATCGGGGACACACTAGCCAAAAACATTCAGTACTTC
>13|TRBJ1-4|TRBV7-2|TRBD1|few
CASRRDSSEKLFF
TGTGCCAGCAGGCGGGACAGTTCTGAAAAACTGTTTTTT
>12|TRBJ2-3|TRBV19|.|.
CASSIDQGTQYF
TGTGCCAGTAGTATAGACCAAGGTACGCAGTATTTT
>16|TRBJ1-2|TRBV6-2/TRBV6-3|TRBD1|.
CASSYDGTGRLYGYTF
TGTGCCAGCAGTTACGATGGGACAGGGAGATTGTATGGCTACACCTTC
>14|TRBJ2-7|TRBV23-1|.|once
CASSQISQGYEQYF
TGCGCCAGCAGTCAAATATCACAGGGCTACGAGCAGTACTTC
>19|TRBJ2-4|TRBV7-2|.|.
CASSLGGLGVRGGKNIQYF
TGTGCCAGCAGCTTAGGAGGCTTGGGTGTCAGGGGCGGCAAAAACATTCAGTACTTC
>13|TRBJ1-2|TRBV18|.|.
CASSPTANYGYTF
TGTGCCAGCTCGCCGACCGCAAACTATGGCTACACCTTC
>14|TRBJ1-2|TRBV7-8|.|.
CASSLDGGGYGYTF
TGTGCCAGCAGCTTAGACGGAGGCGGATATGGCTACACCTTC
>14|TRBJ1-1|TRBV24-1|TRBD1|.
CATSGGQLNTEAFF
TGTGCCACCAGTGGGGGACAGCTGAACACTGAAGCTTTCTTT
>15|TRBJ1-5|TRBV11-2|TRBD1|.
CASSTGGSSNQPQHF
TGTGCCAGCAGCACAGGGGGCAGCAGTAATCAGCCCCAGCATTTT
>14|TRBJ1-1|TRBV28|.|once
CASSLDGHYTEAFF
TGTGCCAGCAGCCTGGACGGGCATTACACTGAAGCTTTCTTT
>14|TRBJ1-2|TRBV13|.|.
CASSTQPGHHGYTF
TGTGCCAGCAGTACCCAACCGGGACACCATGGCTACACCTTC
>16|TRBJ2-3|TRBV7-8|TRBD2|.
CASSPRVRGFRDTQYF
TGTGCCAGCAGCCCGCGGGTGCGGGGGTTCCGAGATACGCAGTATTTT
>14|TRBJ1-2|TRBV6-1|.|once
CASSEAGGLGGYTF
TGTGCCAGCAGTGAAGCAGGGGGGCTAGGGGGCTACACCTTC
>18|TRBJ1-5|TRBV5-5|.|.
CASSLRFVGARSNQPQHF
TGTGCCAGCAGCTTGAGGTTCGTGGGGGCGCGAAGCAATCAGCCCCAGCATTTT
>14|TRBJ1-2|TRBV5-4|.|.
CASSLGQLVESYTF
TGTGCCAGCAGCTTGGGACAGTTGGTTGAGAGCTACACCTTC
>19|TRBJ2-2|TRBV4-1|.|once
CASSPPRGSGITGTGELFF
TGCGCCAGCAGCCCTCCCCGGGGCAGCGGGATAACAGGGACCGGGGAGCTGTTTTTT
>13|TRBJ1-1|TRBV6-2/TRBV6-3|.|.
CASSPRGNTEAFF
TGTGCCAGCAGTCCCCGGGGTAACACTGAAGCTTTCTTT
>12|TRBJ2-7|TRBV11-3|.|.
CASSLTPHEQYF
TGTGCCAGCAGCTTAACCCCCCACGAGCAGTACTTC
>13|TRBJ1-1|TRBV30|.|once
CAWTPGGNTEAFF
TGTGCCTGGACCCCGGGGGGGAACACTGAAGCTTTCTTT
>17|TRBJ1-1|TRBV5-1|TRBD1|few
CASSLEGQLLMNTEAFF
TGCGCCAGCAGCTTGGAGGGACAGCTACTCATGAACACTGAAGCTTTCTTT
>17|TRBJ1-6|TRBV4-1|.|.
CASSQDNDPRGDSPLHF
TGCGCCAGCAGCCAAGATAACGACCCCAGGGGCGATTCACCCCTCCACTTT
>14|TRBJ1-2|TRBV3-1/TRBV3-2|.|once
CASSQVPKGYGYTF
TGTGCCAGCAGCCAGGTCCCCAAGGGTTATGGCTACACCTTC
>12|TRBJ1-6|TRBV30|.|.
CAWSSYNSPLHF
TGTGCCTGGAGCTCCTATAATTCACCCCTCCACTTT
>15|TRBJ2-5|TRBV7-2|.|.
CASSLKAGDRETQYF
TGTGCCAGCAGCTTAAAGGCAGGGGATAGGGAGACCCAGTACTTC
>14|TRBJ2-7|TRBV5-8|.|once
CASSSWAETYEQYF
TGTGCCAGCAGCTCCTGGGCAGAGACCTACGAGCAGTACTTC
>13|TRBJ1-1|TRBV19|.|.
CASSMVRITEAFF
TGTGCCAGTAGTATGGTGCGGATCACTGAAGCTTTCTTT
>13|TRBJ1-1|TRBV7-9|.|.
CASSLAPGTEAFF
TGTGCCAGCAGCTTAGCGCCCGGGACTGAAGCTTTCTTT
>15|TRBJ2-7|TRBV9|.|.
CASSVSWAGRYEQYF
TGTGCCAGCAGCGTAAGTTGGGCGGGACGGTACGAGCAGTACTTC
>13|TRBJ2-5|TRBV5-1|.|.
CASTPASGETQYF
TGCGCCAGCACTCCCGCGTCGGGAGAGACCCAGTACTTC
>15|TRBJ2-1|TRBV6-4|TRBD2|.
CASSLEGGRANEQFF
TGTGCCAGCAGCCTAGAGGGCGGGAGGGCGAATGAGCAGTTCTTC
>11|TRBJ2-7|TRBV20-1|.|.
CSGRWGYEQYF
TGCAGTGGGCGGTGGGGCTACGAGCAGTACTTC
>15|TRBJ2-1|TRBV9|TRBD2|.
CASSASGSSYNEQFF
TGTGCCAGCAGCGCTAGCGGTAGCTCCTACAATGAGCAGTTCTTC
>16|TRBJ2-2|TRBV15|.|.
CATSNSRRTSTGELFF
TGTGCCACCAGCAACTCCAGGCGGACATCCACCGGGGAGCTGTTTTTT
>13|TRBJ1-5|TRBV6-4|.|.
CASSAEINQPQHF
TGTGCCAGCAGTGCGGAAATCAATCAGCCCCAGCATTTT
>16|TRBJ2-2|TRBV27|TRBD2|.
CASSLGSGGHTGELFF
TGTGCCAGCAGTTTGGGTAGCGGGGGCCACACCGGGGAGCTGTTTTTT
>15|TRBJ1-4|TRBV7-9|.|.
CASSFVGQAGEKLFF
TGTGCCAGCAGCTTTGTGGGGCAAGCAGGGGAAAAACTGTTTTTT
>15|TRBJ2-7|TRBV4-1|.|.
CASSQVWENSYEQYF
TGCGCCAGCAGCCAAGTTTGGGAGAACTCCTACGAGCAGTACTTC
>18|TRBJ1-5|TRBV28|TRBD1|.
CASTTGTGVRLRNQPQHF
TGTGCCAGCACCACCGGGACAGGGGTGCGGTTACGCAATCAGCCCCAGCATTTT
>17|TRBJ1-1|TRBV4-1|TRBD1|.
CASSQEDRVTVATEAFF
TGCGCCAGCAGCCAGGAGGACAGGGTCACCGTTGCCACTGAAGCTTTCTTT